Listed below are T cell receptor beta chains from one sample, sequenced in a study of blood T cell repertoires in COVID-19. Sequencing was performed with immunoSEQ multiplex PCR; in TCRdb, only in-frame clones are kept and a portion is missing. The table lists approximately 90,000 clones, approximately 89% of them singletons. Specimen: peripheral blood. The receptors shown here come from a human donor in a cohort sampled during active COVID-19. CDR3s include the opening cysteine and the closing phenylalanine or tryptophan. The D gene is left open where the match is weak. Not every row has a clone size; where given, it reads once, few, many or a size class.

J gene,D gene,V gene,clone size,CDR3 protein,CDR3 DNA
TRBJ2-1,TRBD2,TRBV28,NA,CASSSLAGAYNEQFF,TGTGCCAGCAGCTCTCTAGCGGGGGCCTACAATGAGCAGTTCTTC
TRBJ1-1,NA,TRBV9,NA,CASSGPNGEGMNTEAFF,TGTGCCAGCAGCGGGCCAAACGGGGAGGGCATGAACACTGAAGCTTTCTTT
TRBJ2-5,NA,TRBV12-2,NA,CASRLGSGGRGETQYF,TGTGCAAGTCGCTTAGGGAGCGGGGGCCGGGGAGAGACCCAGTACTTC
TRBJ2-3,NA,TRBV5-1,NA,CASSRARVGGDTQYF,TGCGCCAGCAGCAGGGCCCGCGTGGGAGGTGATACGCAGTATTTT
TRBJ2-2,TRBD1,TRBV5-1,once,CASSSRRQGVLNTGELFF,TGCGCCAGCAGCTCAAGGCGGCAGGGGGTGTTAAACACCGGGGAGCTGTTTTTT
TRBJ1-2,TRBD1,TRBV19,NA,CASSILYGQGERNGYTF,TGTGCCAGTAGTATATTATACGGACAGGGGGAGAGGAATGGCTACACCTTC
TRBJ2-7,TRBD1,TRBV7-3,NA,CASSQGQGFSYEQYF,TGTGCCAGCAGCCAGGGACAGGGTTTTTCCTACGAGCAGTACTTC
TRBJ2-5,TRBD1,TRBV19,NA,CASSKQGAGETQYF,TGTGCCAGTAGTAAACAGGGGGCTGGGGAGACCCAGTACTTC
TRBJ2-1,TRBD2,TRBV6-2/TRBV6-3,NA,CASSYLRGSGGAAQFF,TGTGCCAGCAGTTACCTTCGAGGGAGCGGGGGGGCAGCGCAGTTCTTC
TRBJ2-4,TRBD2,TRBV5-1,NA,CASSAKTSGENIQYF,TGCGCCAGCAGCGCAAAGACTAGCGGGGAAAACATTCAGTACTTC
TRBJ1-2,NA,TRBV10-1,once,CASSPPDTNYGYTF,TGCGCCAGCAGCCCGCCCGACACTAACTATGGCTACACCTTC
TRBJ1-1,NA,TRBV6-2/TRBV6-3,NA,CASSYRGDDLYTEAFF,TGTGCCAGCAGTTACCGCGGGGACGACTTATACACTGAAGCTTTCTTT
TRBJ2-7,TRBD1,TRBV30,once,CAWSWDRYGEQYF,TGTGCCTGGAGCTGGGACAGGTACGGCGAGCAGTACTTC
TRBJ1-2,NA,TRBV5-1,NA,CASSRGATNYGYTF,TGCGCCAGCAGCCGGGGAGCCACTAACTATGGCTACACCTTC
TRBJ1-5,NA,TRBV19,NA,CASSILRTAGANQPQHF,TGTGCCAGTAGTATTTTGAGGACAGCTGGAGCAAATCAGCCCCAGCATTTT
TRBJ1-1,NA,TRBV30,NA,CACTPTRGLRKTEAFF,TGTGCCTGTACCCCGACGCGGGGATTGCGGAAGACTGAAGCTTTCTTT
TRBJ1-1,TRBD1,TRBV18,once,CASSPRATGGGAMNTEAFF,TGTGCCAGCTCACCCCGAGCGACAGGGGGGGGAGCCATGAACACTGAAGCTTTCTTT
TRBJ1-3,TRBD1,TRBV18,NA,CASSGTVTPNTIYF,TGTGCCAGCTCGGGGACAGTTACACCTAACACCATATATTTT
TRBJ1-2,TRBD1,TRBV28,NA,CASSLRGGTGGGYTF,TGTGCCAGCAGTTTAAGAGGGGGGACAGGCGGAGGCTACACCTTC
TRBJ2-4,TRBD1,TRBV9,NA,CASSGDRGASNIQYF,TGTGCCAGCAGCGGGGACAGGGGGGCAAGTAACATTCAGTACTTC
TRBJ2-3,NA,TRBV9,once,CASSVAGLTSDTQYF,TGTGCCAGCAGCGTAGCGGGACTCACTTCAGATACGCAGTATTTT
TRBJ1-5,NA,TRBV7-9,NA,CASSSLGDGNQPQHF,TGTGCCAGCAGCTCCCTAGGGGATGGCAATCAGCCCCAGCATTTT
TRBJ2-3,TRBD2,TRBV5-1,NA,CASSPGTRSTDTQYF,TGCGCCAGCAGCCCCGGGACTAGAAGCACAGATACGCAGTATTTT
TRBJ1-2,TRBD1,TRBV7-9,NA,CASSPLTGVGYTF,TGTGCCAGCAGCCCTTTAACAGGGGTTGGCTACACCTTC
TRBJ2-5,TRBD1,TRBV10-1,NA,CASSESIWTGRETQYF,TGCGCCAGCAGTGAGTCGATCTGGACAGGGAGAGAGACCCAGTACTTC
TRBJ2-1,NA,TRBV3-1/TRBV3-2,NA,CASSQDSARSFF,TGTGCCAGCAGCCAAGATTCGGCTAGATCGTTCTTC
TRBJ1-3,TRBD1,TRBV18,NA,CASGTGAGNTIYF,TGTGCCAGCGGCACAGGGGCTGGAAACACCATATATTTT
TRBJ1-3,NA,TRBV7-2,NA,CASSLDRSSGNTIYF,TGTGCCAGCAGCTTAGACCGGAGCTCTGGAAACACCATATATTTT
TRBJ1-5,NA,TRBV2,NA,CASSDGIRNQPQHF,TGTGCCAGCAGTGACGGGATCCGCAATCAGCCCCAGCATTTT
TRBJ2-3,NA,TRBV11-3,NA,CASSFSGSTDTQYF,TGTGCCAGCAGCTTTTCAGGGTCCACAGATACGCAGTATTTT
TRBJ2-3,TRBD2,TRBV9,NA,CASSSEIASGGTDTQYF,TGTGCCAGCAGCTCGGAGATCGCTAGCGGGGGCACAGATACGCAGTATTTT
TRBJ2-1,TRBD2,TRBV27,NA,CASSLAGGAYNEQFF,TGTGCCAGCAGTTTAGCGGGGGGCGCCTACAATGAGCAGTTCTTC
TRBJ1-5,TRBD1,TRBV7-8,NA,CASSFRGQGRQPQHF,TGTGCCAGCAGCTTTAGGGGACAGGGGCGTCAGCCCCAGCATTTT
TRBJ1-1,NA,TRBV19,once,CASSRTVRNTEAFF,TGTGCCAGTAGTAGGACAGTAAGGAACACTGAAGCTTTCTTT
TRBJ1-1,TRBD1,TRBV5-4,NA,CASSLAGGGTEAFF,TGTGCCAGCAGCTTAGCAGGGGGCGGCACTGAAGCTTTCTTT
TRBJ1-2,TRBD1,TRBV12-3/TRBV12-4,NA,CASSWTGDGYTF,TGTGCCAGCAGCTGGACAGGGGATGGCTACACCTTC
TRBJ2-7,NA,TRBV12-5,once,CASALRYEQYF,TGTGCTAGTGCCCTTAGATACGAGCAGTACTTC
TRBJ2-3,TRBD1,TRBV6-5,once,CASSYGAGGNTDTQYF,TGTGCCAGCAGTTACGGGGCAGGGGGAAACACAGATACGCAGTATTTT
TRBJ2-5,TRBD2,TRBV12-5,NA,CASGLFGRGGPETQYF,TGTGCTAGTGGTTTGTTTGGGCGGGGGGGCCCAGAGACCCAGTACTTC
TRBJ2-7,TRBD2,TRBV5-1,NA,CASRDRGGYSYEQYF,TGCGCCAGCAGAGATCGCGGGGGGTACTCCTACGAGCAGTACTTC
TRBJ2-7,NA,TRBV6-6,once,CASSYEDPFGYEQYF,TGTGCCAGCAGTTACGAGGATCCGTTTGGGTACGAGCAGTACTTC
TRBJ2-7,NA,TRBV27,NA,CASSPMTESYEQYF,TGTGCCAGCAGTCCGATGACAGAGTCTTACGAGCAGTACTTC
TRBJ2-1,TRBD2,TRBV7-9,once,CASSEAGLRNEQFF,TGTGCCAGCAGTGAAGCGGGGCTGCGGAATGAGCAGTTCTTC
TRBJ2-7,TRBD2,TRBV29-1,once,CSVGPSGGIYEQYF,TGCAGCGTTGGGCCTAGCGGGGGGATCTACGAGCAGTACTTC
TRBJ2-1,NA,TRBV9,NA,CASSGTTSYNEQFF,TGTGCCAGCAGCGGGACTACCTCTTACAATGAGCAGTTCTTC
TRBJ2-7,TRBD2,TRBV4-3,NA,CASSQGLALSSYEQYF,TGCGCCAGCAGCCAAGGACTAGCCCTGAGCTCCTACGAGCAGTACTTC
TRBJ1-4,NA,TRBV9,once,CASSFGQAGDEKLFF,TGTGCCAGCAGCTTTGGACAAGCGGGGGATGAAAAACTGTTTTTT
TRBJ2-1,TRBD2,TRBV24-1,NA,CATSDPTSGGVNEQFF,TGTGCCACCAGTGACCCGACTAGCGGGGGGGTGAATGAGCAGTTCTTC
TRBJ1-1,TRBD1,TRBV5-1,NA,CASSLGDRRNTEAFF,TGCGCCAGCAGCTTGGGGGACAGGAGGAACACTGAAGCTTTCTTT
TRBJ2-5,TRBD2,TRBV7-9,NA,CASSLGLAGVGETQYF,TGTGCCAGCAGCTTAGGGCTAGCGGGGGTAGGAGAGACCCAGTACTTC
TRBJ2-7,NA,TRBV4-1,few,CASSNRLGTHTYEQYF,TGCGCCAGCAGCAACAGACTTGGGACACATACCTACGAGCAGTACTTC
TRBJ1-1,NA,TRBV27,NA,CASSFWRGGPTEAFF,TGTGCCAGCAGTTTTTGGAGGGGAGGGCCCACTGAAGCTTTCTTT